This T cell receptor beta chain was retrieved from a study of CD8+CD57+ T cells in acquired aplastic anemia (dated by TCRdb to the late 2010s). At the level of the whole study: A mean of about 3.2 ug of DNA, ranging from roughly 0.19 to 30 ug, was extracted from sorted CD4+ and CD8+ cells. A CD8+CD57+ expansion meant a frequency higher than the mean frequency seen in healthy subjects.

Genomic DNA served as template for TCR beta VDJ combination and CDR3 sequence profiling. TCR repertoire sequencing was run on an Illumina HiSeq 2000. In the paper's pipeline: TRBV/TRBJ rearrangement plots, CDR3 size and DJ length profiles, and Simpson's diversity index were used to assess repertoires. The most abundant DNA sequence in the deep sequencing data was defined as the immunodominant clone. CDR3 amino acid sequences were checked for sharing across subjects and were also compared against the VDJdb database and published repertoires. The raw public data were reprocessed by TCRdb itself: fastp quality trimming at Q25, MiXCR clonotype calling, in-frame beta chains only. Identical CDR3 protein sequences are pooled into one entry, listed with their most common genes and DNA. V and J calls and clone size were set by TCRdb, not the authors. A total of about 150,000 distinct CDR3 sequences appear in this sample, 40% to 65% of them only once. The ten largest make up approximately 12% of the sample.

Study-wide findings and limitations: No significant difference in CD8+ Simpson's diversity was found between patients and healthy controls (P=0.060). Although 25 to 30 CD8+ CDR3 sequences were shared by patients and controls, these sequences appeared highly expressed in patients and within the immunodominant clones of patients.

Flow cytometry had shown CD8+CD57+ cell expansion in the patients selected for sequencing. All patients had severe acquired aplastic anemia diagnosed by International Study of Aplastic Anemia and Agranulocytosis and Camitta criteria. No therapy had been received by the patients at the time of blood sampling. In the study, sorted CD4+ and CD8+ blood T cells from patients with severe aplastic anemia and from healthy subjects underwent deep sequencing of TCR repertoires. Patients were enrolled in the USA under clinicaltrials.gov protocols 00001620, 01623167, 00001397, 00071045, 00081523 and 00961064. Ficoll-Paque density gradient centrifugation was used to isolate peripheral blood mononuclear cells. Before DNA extraction, CD4+ and CD8+ T cells were sorted with FACS or magnetic beads. There are a few counts of this clonotype. Its antigen target is currently unknown. The input lacks base qualities; no much larger clone sits a single base away.

For CDR1 and CDR2, the germline V gene lists SGHVS and FNYEAQ. Measured from the cysteine to the phenylalanine, the CDR3 is 13 residues long. Only the CDR3 part of the read is kept: 39 bases, read in frame from the first base. Unmatched junction bases come to 6, with V trimmed by 5 bases and J by 8 bases. This TCR was sampled from a human donor with aplastic anemia. Sequencing was carried out using sorted CD4+, CD8+, or CD8+CD57+ T cells (not recorded which) from PBMCs. The chain is encoded by TRBV7-6 joined to TRBJ1-2; 9 central bases correspond to TRBD1. The CDR3 protein: CASSLRTGEGYTF. The bases read TGTGCCAGCAGCCTCAGGACAGGGGAAGGCTACACCTTC.